This entry lists 7 T cell receptor beta chains sequenced from one sample in a study of cytomegalovirus exposure and HLA in healthy donors. Using immunoSEQ multiplex PCR, the repertoire was profiled, and TCRdb retains in-frame clones only, with some absent. The repertoire holds under 150,000 clones, with roughly nine tenths as singletons. The sequencing input was PBMCs. The receptors originated from a man between 18 and 29 years old in good health and CMV-seronegative.

The rearrangement joins TRBV11-3 to TRBJ1-1, with TRBD1 identical over 9 bases. In germline, CDR1 is SGHNT, CDR2 YENEEA. This CDR3 is built from 17 residues. V trimming: 0 bases; J trimming: 1 base; junction bases outside the gene matches: 6. The CDR3 loop is CASSLDPNRGRNTEAFF. The CDR3 DNA reads as TGTGCCAGCAGCTTAGATCCCAACAGGGGGCGGAACACTGAAGCTTTCTTT.

The V call is TRBV7-7, the J call TRBJ2-7; 8 bases are a match to TRBD2. The V segment lost 5 bases and the J segment 6 bases; nucleotides outside the gene matches: 15. CDR1 is SSHAT, CDR2 FNYEAQ, per germline (reference sequence). The CDR3 is made up of 16 amino acids. The CDR3 DNA follows: TGTGCCAGCAGCCCGGGGGGGACACCGGAGCGTCTCGAGCAGTACGTC. Protein sequence: CASSPGGTPERLEQYV.

V is TRBV9 and J is TRBJ1-6, with D unresolved. Per germline, CDR1 SGDLS and CDR2 YYNGEE. V shed 4 bases and J shed 8 bases, with 7 bases lying between them. The CDR3 spans 12 residues. The CDR3 region is CASSSRYSPLHF. CDR3 nucleotides: TGTGCCAGCAGCTCCAGATATTCACCCCTCCACTTT.

This chain joins TRBV27 and TRBJ2-3; 9 nucleotides line up with TRBD2. Germline CDR1 and CDR2: MNHEY and SMNVEV (reference sequence). CDR3 size: 16 residues. Trimming removed 5 bases from V and 1 base from J; junction bases left unmatched: 7. This CDR3 is CASSPGTSSRTDTQYF. CDR3 DNA: TGTGCCAGCAGTCCCGGGACTAGCAGTCGCACAGATACGCAGTATTTT.

The chain uses TRBV4-1 and TRBJ1-5; no definite D call. This CDR3 has 17 residues. V was trimmed by 0 bases and J by 6 bases, leaving 18 bases between them. The germline CDR1 and CDR2 sequences are MGHRA and YSYEKL. The CDR3 bases are TGCGCCAGCAGCCAAGATAGTAGGCAGGTCGCGGGTCAGCCCCAGCATTTT. Translating it yields CASSQDSRQVAGQPQHF.

DNA of the CDR3: TGTGCCAGCAGTGCCTCGAGACTAGCGGGAGGGTTTCGCGAGCAGTTCTTC. It specifies CASSASRLAGGFREQFF. The chain combines TRBV6-1 with TRBJ2-1, with 14 bases lining up with TRBD2. This CDR3 has 17 amino acids. J gave up 10 bases and V 4 bases, and 12 bases lay outside the gene matches. Looked up from germline, CDR1 is MNHNS and CDR2 is SASEGT.

The rearrangement links TRBV18 to TRBJ2-1, with a weak D call TRBD1 (5 bases). V was clipped by 0 bases and J by 1 base, with 7 bases between them. The CDR3 runs 15 residues. The germline V gene encodes CDR1 KGHSH and CDR2 LQKENI. This CDR3 is CASSPPGVSYNEQFF. CDR3 DNA: TGTGCCAGCTCACCACCAGGGGTGTCCTACAATGAGCAGTTCTTC.